Listed below are T cell receptor beta chains from one sample, sequenced in a study of blood T cell repertoires in COVID-19. Here immunoSEQ multiplex PCR was the method, and the copy in TCRdb shows in-frame clones only, minus some. The repertoire holds roughly 280,000 clones, around 90% seen once, with roughly 2.4% in the top ten. The sequencing sample was made of peripheral blood. The receptor set was obtained from a woman aged 45-65 years who had recovered from COVID-19. CDR3s include the opening cysteine and the closing phenylalanine or tryptophan. The D gene is left open where the match is weak. Size values are once, few and many counts, or a class for expanded clones, and some rows have none.

>NA|TRBV19|TRBJ1-2|TRBD1
CASSPPGQFRYGYTF
TGTGCCAGTAGTCCCCCGGGACAGTTTAGATATGGCTACACCTTC
>NA|TRBV7-2|TRBJ2-7|TRBD1
CASSFPGGLSYEQYF
TGTGCCAGCAGCTTCCCAGGGGGCCTCTCCTACGAGCAGTACTTC
>NA|TRBV30|TRBJ1-1|TRBD1
CAWSTGDTEAFF
TGTGCCTGGAGTACAGGGGACACTGAAGCTTTCTTT
>NA|TRBV3-1/TRBV3-2|TRBJ2-1|TRBD2
CASSPLRSSGYDNEQFF
TGTGCCAGCAGCCCCCTGAGGTCTAGCGGATACGACAATGAGCAGTTCTTC
>NA|TRBV5-4|TRBJ2-3|TRBD2
CASSASGVDTDTQYF
TGTGCCAGCAGCGCCAGCGGGGTCGACACAGATACGCAGTATTTT
>NA|TRBV14|TRBJ1-4|NA
CASSPGTKSGLFF
TGTGCCAGCAGCCCCGGTACCAAATCGGGACTGTTTTTT
>once|TRBV6-2/TRBV6-3|TRBJ2-7|NA
CASSYLPPYEQYF
TGTGCCAGCAGTTACCTACCTCCCTACGAGCAGTACTTC
>NA|TRBV5-4|TRBJ2-7|NA
CASSLGLGAYEQYF
TGTGCCAGCAGCCTGGGATTAGGGGCCTACGAGCAGTACTTC
>NA|TRBV4-1|TRBJ2-3|TRBD2
CASSQDLLAGAVTDTQYF
TGCGCCAGCAGCCAAGATCTACTAGCGGGAGCGGTCACAGATACGCAGTATTTT
>few|TRBV19|TRBJ2-3|TRBD2
CASSSRTSGADTQYF
TGTGCCAGTAGTTCACGGACTAGCGGGGCAGATACGCAGTATTTT
>NA|TRBV20-1|TRBJ1-2|TRBD1
CSASRDRDWGYTF
TGCAGTGCTAGTAGGGACAGGGACTGGGGCTACACCTTC
>NA|TRBV28|TRBJ1-2|NA
CASSFQGTYGYTF
TGTGCCAGCAGTTTCCAGGGGACCTATGGCTACACCTTC
>NA|TRBV5-1|TRBJ2-1|TRBD2
CASSFEAFRGGNEQFF
TGCGCCAGCAGCTTCGAGGCCTTTCGGGGGGGCAATGAGCAGTTCTTC
>NA|TRBV10-3|TRBJ2-2|TRBD1
CAIKIRGQGETGELFF
TGTGCCATCAAGATAAGGGGACAGGGGGAAACCGGGGAGCTGTTTTTT
>NA|TRBV28|TRBJ1-2|NA
CASGRGISNYGYTF
TGTGCCAGCGGCAGGGGAATCTCTAACTATGGCTACACCTTC
>NA|TRBV4-1|TRBJ2-5|NA
CASSQDGEETQYF
TGCGCCAGCAGCCAAGACGGGGAAGAGACCCAGTACTTC
>NA|TRBV2|TRBJ2-7|TRBD2
CATSGDLAYEQYF
TGTGCCACAAGCGGGGACCTTGCCTACGAGCAGTACTTC
>NA|TRBV27|TRBJ2-7|NA
CASSLQYRVTYEQYF
TGTGCCAGCAGTCTCCAATACAGGGTAACCTACGAGCAGTACTTC
>NA|TRBV4-1|TRBJ1-5|NA
CASGGGGQPQHF
TGCGCCAGTGGGGGGGGCGGGCAGCCCCAGCATTTT
>NA|TRBV7-8|TRBJ1-6|NA
CASSSGRVSLNSPLHF
TGTGCCAGCAGTTCTGGTCGGGTCAGCCTTAATTCACCCCTCCACTTT
>NA|TRBV27|TRBJ2-3|NA
CASSALPTPDTQYF
TGTGCCAGCAGTGCCCTTCCGACACCAGATACGCAGTATTTT
>NA|TRBV18|TRBJ2-1|TRBD2
CASSPGLAGGPVHNEQFF
TGTGCCAGCTCACCAGGGCTTGCGGGAGGGCCAGTGCACAATGAGCAGTTCTTC